This T cell receptor beta chain was sequenced during a study of CD8+CD57+ T cells in acquired aplastic anemia. Findings and caveats of the study: There were 25 to 35 CD8+ CDR3 sequences that occurred in both patients and controls.

With V trimmed by 6 bases and J by 4 bases, 0 bases remained unmatched. This CDR3 spans 13 amino acids. TCR beta VDJ and CDR3 profiling used genomic DNA as template. TCRdb re-called the reads with MiXCR, one entry per CDR3 protein. Here the sample spans 220,000 or so distinct CDR3 sequences, over 55% being singletons. A word on this clonotype: Its antigen remains unidentified.

Patients who underwent sequencing had shown CD8+CD57+ cell expansion by flow cytometry. Sampling of blood occurred while the patients had still received no therapy. The chain has TRBV12-3 or TRBV12-4 and TRBJ1-6; 7 nucleotides align to TRBD1. This sequence originates from a human donor with aplastic anemia. Sequences were obtained from sorted CD4+, CD8+, or CD8+CD57+ T cells (not recorded which) from PBMCs. CDR3 loop: CASRGQYNSPLHF. The CDR3 region has the DNA TGTGCCAGCAGGGGACAGTATAATTCACCCCTCCACTTT.